This T cell receptor beta chain was identified in a study of blood T cell repertoires in COVID-19. Study summary: Acute and convalescent COVID-19 specimens originated in the United States, Italy and Spain.

In the original analysis: The authors estimated nucleated cell counts from reference gene primer amplification. Assay: immunoSEQ multiplex PCR; the TCRdb copy retains only in-frame clones and omits some. That table supplies the V and J calls and clone size; D and trimming were determined from the DNA. Here the sample spans hundreds of thousands of clones, 88% being singletons. Clinical history reported by participants formed the basis on which cohorts were assigned. Between the trimmed V and J ends, which lost 0 bases and 6 bases, there was a span of 9 bases. CDR3 length: 13 amino acids. CDR1 and CDR2 from the germline V gene are MNHEY and SVGAGI.

This sequence was found in a woman aged 35 to 49 with acute COVID-19. Sequenced sample: PBMCs or T cells enriched from blood (not recorded which). The rearrangement joins TRBV6-5 to TRBJ2-7, with D perhaps TRBD2 (5 bases). The CDR3 loop reads CASSYSRRSEQYF. The CDR3 DNA is TGTGCCAGCAGTTACTCGAGGAGGTCCGAGCAGTACTTC.